The 32 T cell receptor beta chains below come from one sample, sequenced in a study of T cells in Graves' hyperthyroidism and ophthalmopathy. Amplification targeted TCR beta CDR3 regions from RNA transcripts. The TCR CDR3 first-round RT-PCR relied on the HTBI primer set. TCRdb re-analysed the multiplex PCR reads in MiXCR, keeping a single row per CDR3 protein. This sample has hundreds of thousands of distinct CDR3 sequences, with just over 45% found just once. The source material was peripheral blood or thyroid tissue (not recorded which). The receptors stem from a young woman with Graves' hyperthyroidism.

This chain uses TRBV7-2 with TRBJ2-7; D may be TRBD1 or TRBD2 (5 bases each). Per germline, CDR1 SGHTA and CDR2 FQGNSA. V shed 4 bases and J shed 3 bases, with 16 bases lying between them. CDR3 length: 15 amino acids. In DNA form, the CDR3 reads TGTGCCAGCAGCTCTGGGACCCTGGGGGTCTACGAGCAGTACTTC. Its translation: CASSSGTLGVYEQYF. Looking up the rest from reference TRBV7-2 and TRBJ2-7 gives the full variable domain: GAGVSQSPSNKVTEKGKDVELRCDPISGHTALYWYRQSLGQGLEFLIYFQGNSAPDKSGLPSDRFSAERTGGSVSTLTIQRTQQEDSAVYLCASSSGTLGVYEQYFGPGTRLTVT.

With respect to this clonotype: This could be a read error, since a much larger clone is one nucleotide away. The chain employs TRBV29-1 and TRBJ1-3; a weak D match, TRBD1 (5 bases). V was cut by 7 bases and J by 0 bases, with 16 bases left in between. Germline V lookup: CDR1 SQVTM, CDR2 ANQGSEA. The CDR3 sequence is 15 residues long. For the CDR3, the DNA is TGCAGCGCTCAGGCAGGGAGGCCCTCTGGAAACACCATATATTTT. Protein sequence: CSAQAGRPSGNTIYF.

The chain couples TRBV9 to TRBJ1-1; D perhaps matches TRBD1 (6 bases). CDR3 length equals 16 residues. Germline V gene sequence: CDR1 SGDLS, CDR2 YYNGEE. The germline V and J ends were trimmed by 7 bases and 1 base, with 20 bases remaining between them. CDR3 bases: TGTGCCAGCGGCTTAACAGGGATTTGGAGGAACACTGAAGCTTTCTTT. Translating gives CASGLTGIWRNTEAFF.

Comment on this clonotype: A read error may produce the germline difference seen at one junction end. V is TRBV7-9 and J is TRBJ1-4, with TRBD1 matching over 7 bases. CDR1 SEHNR and CDR2 FQNEAQ come from the germline V gene (reference sequence). This CDR3 is built from 16 residues. CDR3 DNA sequence: TGTGCCAGCAGCTTGACGGGACAGACAACGAATGAAAAACTGTTTTTT. It translates to CASSLTGQTTNEKLFF.

The rearrangement joins TRBV25-1 to TRBJ1-6, with a tentative D call TRBD1 (6 bases). The V gene lost 1 base and the J gene lost 9 bases, with 10 bases spanning the gap. The CDR3 sequence is 14 residues long. The germline CDR1 and CDR2 sequences are MGHDK and SYGVNS. As DNA, the CDR3 is TGTGCCAGCAGTGAATGGGGGGCAGGTTCACCCCTCCACTTT. Its translation: CASSEWGAGSPLHF.

This sequence joins TRBV9 and TRBJ1-6; 7 bases match TRBD1. Germline V CDR1 and CDR2: SGDLS, YYNGEE. The CDR3 contains 15 residues. V lost 5 bases, J lost 4 bases, and 6 bases stayed unmatched. The CDR3 sequence is CASSFRDSYNSPLHF. CDR3 DNA sequence: TGTGCCAGCAGTTTCCGGGACAGTTATAATTCACCCCTCCACTTT.

The rearrangement joins TRBV24-1 to TRBJ1-2; D is possibly TRBD1 (6 bases). The CDR3 has 13 amino acids. Germline CDR1 is KGHDR and CDR2 is SFDVKD. V was trimmed by 3 bases and J by 8 bases, leaving 12 bases between them. In DNA, the CDR3 is TGTGCCACCAGTGATGCAACAGGGCAGGGCTACACCTTC. This codes for CATSDATGQGYTF.

The chain recombines TRBV2 with TRBJ1-4; 8 bases fit TRBD1. In germline, CDR1 is SNHLY, CDR2 FYNNEI. This CDR3 is 17 amino acids long. V lost 7 bases, J lost 0 bases, and 10 bases stayed unmatched. The CDR3 here is CASTGTGRGATNEKLFF. The CDR3 DNA follows: TGTGCCAGCACCGGGACAGGTAGAGGCGCAACTAATGAAAAACTGTTTTTT.

The chain links TRBV20-1 to TRBJ1-2, with a weak D call TRBD1 (5 bases). Trimming left V 3 bases short and J 7 bases short, with 15 bases between. The CDR3 runs to 13 residues. The germline V gene encodes CDR1 DFQATT and CDR2 SNEGSKA (reference sequence). CDR3 amino acids: CSAREQGYGGYTF. The CDR3 DNA is TGCAGTGCTAGGGAGCAGGGTTATGGTGGCTACACCTTC.

This chain links TRBV2 with TRBJ1-5, with 8 bases identical to TRBD1. Germline values: CDR1 SNHLY, CDR2 FYNNEI. This CDR3 has 14 residues. CDR3 residues: CARGGQAPGQPQHF. The CDR3 nucleotides read TGTGCTCGCGGGGGACAGGCCCCGGGTCAGCCCCAGCATTTT.

Remarks on this clonotype: This sequence may be a read error, since a much larger clone differs from it by one base. This chain connects TRBV10-3 to TRBJ1-2, with 7 bases aligning to TRBD1. This CDR3 is 13 amino acids long. Germline V gene lookup returns CDR1 ENHRY and CDR2 SYGVKD. The CDR3 DNA reads as TGTGCCATTTCGGGACAGACTAACGATGGCTACACCTTC. It specifies CAISGQTNDGYTF.

The rearrangement uses TRBV7-2 and TRBJ1-4; 9 bases line up with TRBD1. Germline CDR1 and CDR2: SGHTA and FQGNSA. Unmatched junction bases numbered 6, after V lost 6 bases and J lost 7 bases. CDR3 length: 14 residues. In DNA form, the CDR3 reads TGTGCCAGCAGTTGGACAGGGGAGGCTGAAAAACTGTTTTTT. Translated: CASSWTGEAEKLFF.

J is TRBJ2-2 and V is TRBV16; D call uncertain. Germline lookup yields CDR1 KGHSY and CDR2 FQNENV. V lost 1 base to trimming and J lost 4 bases, with 7 bases between them. This CDR3 has 14 amino acids. The CDR3 sequence is CASSQFIVTGELFF. The CDR3 DNA reads TGTGCCAGCAGCCAATTTATAGTCACCGGGGAGCTGTTTTTT.

The table lists this clonotype with a count of one. In nucleotides, the CDR3 is TGTGCCAGTAGACCCTCCGGGGAGAAAGGCTACACCTTC. As protein: CASRPSGEKGYTF. The J gene is TRBJ1-2, the V gene TRBV25-1; D uncertain. Between the trimmed V and J ends, which lost 9 bases and 8 bases, there was a span of 19 bases. This CDR3 comprises 13 residues. Germline V lookup: CDR1 MGHDK, CDR2 SYGVNS.

This clonotype was recorded at least ten times. The chain employs TRBV12-3 or TRBV12-4 and TRBJ1-2; D might be TRBD1 (5 bases). V was cut by 3 bases and J by 6 bases, with 8 bases left in between. The CDR3 has 12 residues. The CDR3 bases are TGTGCCAGCAGTTTGACGGGGGATGGCTACACCTTC. Its translation is CASSLTGDGYTF.

This clonotype was seen once. The chain recombines TRBV9 with TRBJ1-5; D is undetermined. The germline CDR1 and CDR2 sequences are SGDLS and YYNGEE. This CDR3 region has 14 residues. The V gene lost 0 bases and the J gene lost 9 bases, with 13 bases spanning the gap. CDR3 in amino acids: CASSVDNQVWPQHF. CDR3 in DNA: TGTGCCAGCAGCGTAGACAATCAGGTCTGGCCCCAGCATTTT.

This clonotype appeared a single time. V usage is TRBV20-1 and J usage is TRBJ2-6; a possible D gene is TRBD2 (5 bases). The CDR3 contains 12 residues. V lost 0 bases and J 9 bases, leaving 6 bases between the germline ends. Germline V lookup: CDR1 DFQATT, CDR2 SNEGSKA (reference sequence). CDR3 loop: CSARDGGNVLTF. The CDR3 nucleotides are TGCAGTGCTAGAGACGGAGGCAACGTCCTGACTTTC.

J is TRBJ2-7 and V is TRBV29-1; 8 nucleotides align to TRBD2. From germline, CDR1 is SQVTM and CDR2 ANQGSEA. V was pared by 4 bases and J by 8 bases, with 10 bases of the junction left unmatched. The CDR3 totals 13 residues. CDR3: CSVVAGGGYQQYF. In nucleotides, the CDR3 is TGCAGCGTTGTCGCGGGCGGGGGGTACCAGCAGTACTTC.

As DNA, the CDR3 is TGTGCCAGCAGCAGCTACTCGGACAGGGATGAAGGCTACACCTTC. Amino acids: CASSSYSDRDEGYTF. The chain employs TRBV7-8 and TRBJ1-2; 8 nucleotides line up with TRBD1. The CDR3 contains 15 residues. J lost 8 bases, V lost 5 bases, and 13 bases had no gene match. Germline CDR1 is SGHVS and CDR2 is FQNEAQ.

This chain joins TRBV2 and TRBJ2-1; D not resolved. CDR3 length: 16 amino acids. Germline CDR1 reads SNHLY; CDR2 reads FYNNEI. Trimming took off 1 base at V and 2 bases at J, with 12 bases between the two ends. The CDR3, as DNA: TGTGCCAGCAGTGAAGTTAGGCAGGAGCCCTACAATGAGCAGTTCTTC. As protein: CASSEVRQEPYNEQFF.

This chain connects TRBV25-1 to TRBJ1-2; D not resolved. Germline CDR1 and CDR2: MGHDK and SYGVNS. The CDR3 length is 14 residues. Trimming removed 2 bases at V and 0 bases at J, with 7 bases between. The CDR3 is CASSEVGSNYGYTF. The CDR3 nucleotides are TGTGCCAGCAGTGAAGTGGGGTCTAACTATGGCTACACCTTC.

As concerns this clonotype: It is likely a read error, because the conserved phenylalanine at the end of the CDR3 is missing. V and J are TRBV19 and TRBJ2-7; possible D gene TRBD1, 6 bases. The CDR3 consists of 14 residues. Trimming stripped 2 bases from V and 2 bases from J, with 10 bases between. Germline lookup yields CDR1 LNHDA and CDR2 SQIVND (reference sequence). The CDR3, as DNA: TGTGCCAGTAGTATAAGGCCAGGGGCCTACGAGCAGTACCTC. Residues: CASSIRPGAYEQYL.

V is TRBV19 and J is TRBJ1-1, with a tentative D call TRBD1 (6 bases). In germline, CDR1 is LNHDA, CDR2 SQIVND (reference sequence). The CDR3 is 15 amino acids. Trimming stripped 8 bases from V and 10 bases from J, with 26 bases between. CDR3 nucleotide sequence: TGTGCCAGTCGTTGGGATCACAGGGACTCTTCGCGAGCTTTCTTT. This gives the protein CASRWDHRDSSRAFF.

This clonotype was recorded only once. The chain links TRBV24-1 to TRBJ2-7; 11 positions match TRBD2. This CDR3 region has 16 residues. The germline V gene encodes CDR1 KGHDR and CDR2 SFDVKD. With V trimmed by 5 bases and J by 3 bases, 8 bases remained unmatched. As DNA, the CDR3 is TGTGCCACCAGTGCTAAAAACGGACTAGCGGGCTACGAGCAGTACTTC. Its protein product is CATSAKNGLAGYEQYF.

This clonotype was seen a few times. The chain couples TRBV25-1 to TRBJ1-2, with TRBD1 matching over 8 bases. This CDR3 has 14 residues. Trimming cost V 5 bases and J 4 bases; bases outside gene matches: 6. Germline V CDR1 and CDR2: MGHDK, SYGVNS. The CDR3 sequence: CASSSPDRAYGYTF. CDR3 nucleotide sequence: TGTGCCAGCAGTTCCCCGGACAGGGCCTATGGCTACACCTTC.

The chain links TRBV2 to TRBJ2-5; D possibly corresponds to TRBD1 (5 bases). Germline values: CDR1 SNHLY, CDR2 FYNNEI. Deletions cut 0 bases from V and 5 bases from J, with 13 bases between. This CDR3 spans 15 amino acids. The CDR3 nucleotides read TGTGCCAGCAGTGAAGCTGAGGCAGGGTGGGAGACCCAGTACTTC. It yields the protein CASSEAEAGWETQYF.

V and J are TRBV19 and TRBJ2-7; the D gene could be TRBD1 or TRBD2 (6 bases each). V lost 6 bases and J 2 bases, leaving 14 bases between the germline ends. Germline loops: CDR1 LNHDA, CDR2 SQIVND (reference sequence). The CDR3 is 14 amino acids. As DNA, the CDR3 is TGTGCCAGTAGAAGGGGGGCAGGCGCCTACGAGCAGTACTTC. It is translated as CASRRGAGAYEQYF.

This clonotype was seen many times. The chain links TRBV7-9 to TRBJ2-5; no clear D gene. V lost 1 base to trimming and J lost 9 bases, with 12 bases between them. Germline V gene data show CDR1 as SEHNR and CDR2 as FQNEAQ (reference sequence). This CDR3 contains 13 residues. DNA for the CDR3: TGTGCCAGCAGCTTAGAACCGTCTTTGGCCCAGTACTTC. It is translated as CASSLEPSLAQYF.

V usage is TRBV24-1 and J usage is TRBJ1-2; perhaps TRBD1 as D (5 bases). The V gene lost 7 bases and the J gene lost 4 bases, with 12 bases spanning the gap. Germline lookup yields CDR1 KGHDR and CDR2 SFDVKD. There are 13 residues in the CDR3. The CDR3 sequence: CATSVGLSYGYTF. CDR3 sequence (DNA): TGTGCCACCAGCGTGGGGCTCTCCTATGGCTACACCTTC.

The chain uses TRBV29-1 and TRBJ2-3, with 10 bases fitting TRBD2. Looked up from germline, CDR1 is SQVTM and CDR2 is ANQGSEA. The CDR3 sequence is 16 residues long. The junction had 6 bases not matched to a gene; V was cut back by 0 bases and J by 3 bases. The CDR3 DNA reads TGCAGCGTTGAAGATGGAACTAGCGGGAAGACAGATACGCAGTATTTT. Amino acid sequence: CSVEDGTSGKTDTQYF.

The chain combines TRBV15 with TRBJ1-3; D remains unclear. Trimming took 5 bases from V and 7 from J, leaving 9 bases between them. The CDR3 covers 12 residues. From germline, CDR1 is LNHNV and CDR2 YYDKDF (reference sequence). The CDR3 reads CATSVRQNTIYF. The CDR3 DNA is TGTGCCACCAGCGTACGGCAGAACACCATATATTTT.

The rearrangement joins TRBV20-1 to TRBJ1-3, with TRBD1 as a possible D gene (5 bases). The V gene lost 3 bases and the J gene lost 0 bases, with 15 bases spanning the gap. The CDR3 has 16 amino acids. Germline V CDR1 and CDR2: DFQATT, SNEGSKA (reference sequence). The CDR3 region is CSASGGMGGSGNTIYF. The CDR3 bases are TGCAGTGCTAGTGGCGGTATGGGGGGCTCTGGAAACACCATATATTTT.